The 8 T cell receptor beta chains in this list originate from one sample, sequenced in a study of Graves' ophthalmopathy and Graves' hyperthyroidism. Beta-chain TCR CDR3 regions were amplified from RNA transcripts. An initial RT-PCR round employing HTBI primers preceded a second-round multiplex PCR. One entry per CDR3 protein results from TCRdb running MiXCR on the multiplex PCR reads. The sample holds about 620,000 distinct CDR3 sequences, about 20% seen once. Sample: peripheral blood. The receptors here all came from a woman in her late teens or twenties with stable Graves' hyperthyroidism. Some clones in this sample may be carry-over from other donors' samples.

The V gene is TRBV11-2, the J gene TRBJ1-1; D gene uncertain. CDR1 and CDR2 (germline): SGHAT, FQNNGV. The CDR3 sequence is 17 residues long. V was cut by 1 base and J by 2 bases, with 17 bases left in between. CDR3: CASSLVPESALNTEAFF. The CDR3 bases are TGTGCCAGCAGCTTAGTACCAGAGTCAGCTCTTAACACTGAAGCTTTCTTT. The full variable domain, rest sourced from reference TRBV11-2 and TRBJ1-1, is EAGVAQSPRYKIIEKRQSVAFWCNPISGHATLYWYQQILGQGPKLLIQFQNNGVVDDSQLPKDRFSAERLKGVDSTLKIQPAKLEDSAVYLCASSLVPESALNTEAFFGQGTRLTVV.

At least ten counts were recorded for this clonotype. The gene calls are TRBV6-5 and TRBJ1-1; maybe TRBD1 (6 bases). The CDR3 has 15 amino acids. Trimming left V 4 bases short and J 1 base short, with 13 bases between. Germline V gives CDR1 MNHEY, CDR2 SVGAGI. The CDR3 loop reads CASSFRTATNTEAFF. The CDR3 bases are TGTGCCAGCAGTTTCCGGACAGCTACGAACACTGAAGCTTTCTTT.

This clonotype was found many times. The chain uses TRBV5-8 and TRBJ2-7; D is unclear. V was clipped by 4 bases and J by 0 bases, with 14 bases between them. This CDR3 contains 15 residues. Germline CDR1 SGHTS, CDR2 YDEGEE. The CDR3 sequence is CASSLQPARSYEQYF. The DNA for the CDR3 is TGTGCCAGCAGCCTTCAACCGGCGCGCTCCTACGAGCAGTACTTC.

This clonotype was counted between two and nine times. V and J are TRBV30 and TRBJ2-2; TRBD2 matches 7 bases. After removal of 8 bases from V and 4 bases from J, the junction contained 10 bases not matched to a gene. Germline-derived CDR1 and CDR2 are GTSNPN and SVGIG (reference sequence). The CDR3 has 14 residues. CDR3 protein: CARNSGLITGELFF. In DNA, the CDR3 is TGTGCCCGGAATAGCGGGCTGATCACCGGGGAGCTGTTTTTT.

This clonotype occurred many times. The rearrangement uses TRBV6-1 and TRBJ2-7; 8 bases match TRBD1. Trimming took 3 bases from V and 3 from J; bases not matched to a gene: 7. Germline assignment: CDR1 MNHNS and CDR2 SASEGT. The CDR3 has 15 amino acids. This CDR3 is CASSEMTGASYEQYF. The CDR3 DNA is TGTGCCAGCAGTGAGATGACAGGGGCTAGCTACGAGCAGTACTTC.

This clonotype occurred a few times. This chain connects TRBV5-1 to TRBJ1-2; TRBD1 matches at 8 bases. V was clipped by 4 bases and J by 2 bases; unmatched bases: 13. The CDR3 spans 17 residues. Germline V CDR1 and CDR2: SGHRS, YFSETQ. CDR3 protein: CASSPTLGDRQNYGYTF. CDR3 in DNA: TGCGCCAGCAGCCCTACACTAGGGGACAGGCAGAACTATGGCTACACCTTC.

The rearrangement uses TRBV20-1 and TRBJ1-2, with 7 nucleotides matching TRBD1. V trimming: 0 bases; J trimming: 4 bases; junction bases outside the gene matches: 2. Germline assignment: CDR1 DFQATT and CDR2 SNEGSKA (reference sequence). CDR3 length: 13 amino acids. DNA of the CDR3: TGCAGTGCTAGAGATGGGACAGTCTATGGCTACACCTTC. It specifies CSARDGTVYGYTF.

This clonotype has a count of ten or more. The chain uses TRBV12-3 or TRBV12-4 and TRBJ2-5, with D hard to call. The CDR3 has 13 residues. V lost 3 bases to trimming and J lost 3 bases, with 8 bases between them. CDR3 DNA sequence: TGTGCCAGCAGTTTTAAGGAGAAAGAGACCCAGTACTTC. It encodes CASSFKEKETQYF.